The 21 T cell receptor beta chains below all came from one sample that was sequenced in a study of cytomegalovirus exposure and HLA in healthy donors. Researchers ran the PCR with 60 Vbeta and 13 Jbeta primers. TCRdb keeps only in-frame clones here, not all; method: immunoSEQ multiplex PCR. This table holds around 150,000 clones, around four fifths found once. Sequenced material: PBMCs. All receptors come from a man aged 25-45 years in good health.

V is TRBV4-1 and J is TRBJ1-1, with D hard to call. Per the germline V gene, CDR1 is MGHRA and CDR2 is YSYEKL. There are 14 residues in the CDR3. Deletions cut 4 bases from V and 3 bases from J, with 12 bases between. The CDR3 nucleotides read TGCGCCAGCAGCCGGCCGGGTTTTGACACTGAAGCTTTCTTT. Its protein product is CASSRPGFDTEAFF.

Regarding this clone: The junction departs from germline at one end; a sequencing error may be responsible. This chain connects TRBV7-9 to TRBJ2-7; tentatively, D is TRBD1 (5 bases). The germline gives CDR1 SEHNR, CDR2 FQNEAQ (reference sequence). This CDR3 has 12 residues. The CDR3: CSSIRDSYEQYF. The DNA for the CDR3 is TGTTCCAGCATCAGGGACTCCTACGAGCAGTACTTC.

The chain uses TRBV5-6 and TRBJ2-7; possible D gene TRBD1, 6 bases. CDR3 length: 15 residues. CDR1 is SGHDT and CDR2 is YYEEEE in the germline V gene. The V gene lost 3 bases and the J gene lost 0 bases, with 13 bases spanning the gap. CDR3 coding DNA: TGTGCCAGCAGCTGGCGACAGGCCCGCTCCTACGAGCAGTACTTC. It codes for CASSWRQARSYEQYF.

This clone was seen only a few times. The J gene is TRBJ2-7, the V gene TRBV5-6; possible D gene TRBD2, 6 bases. CDR3 size: 13 residues. V was pared by 3 bases and J by 5 bases, with 12 bases between. In germline, CDR1 is SGHDT, CDR2 YYEEEE. The CDR3 region has the DNA TGTGCCAGCAGCTGGGGGAGGAGGAACGAGCAGTACTTC. Translated: CASSWGRRNEQYF.

V and J are TRBV27 and TRBJ1-5; 7 positions agree with TRBD1. The CDR3 spans 15 residues. The V gene end was trimmed by 5 bases and the J gene end by 4 bases; junction bases not matched to a gene: 8. CDR1 is MNHEY and CDR2 is SMNVEV in the germline V gene (reference sequence). The CDR3 DNA follows: TGTGCCAGCAGTCGGAAGGGGGCAGCGAATCAGCCCCAGCATTTT. Translation: CASSRKGAANQPQHF.

The V call is TRBV5-1, the J call TRBJ2-5; 10 bases are a match to TRBD2. This CDR3 spans 16 amino acids. After removal of 7 bases from V and 5 bases from J, the junction contained 14 bases not matched to a gene. The germline V gene encodes CDR1 SGHRS and CDR2 YFSETQ. CDR3 DNA sequence: TGCGCCAGCTTCGATACTAGCGGGACGTTTCGGGAGACCCAGTACTTC. It yields the protein CASFDTSGTFRETQYF.

This clone has a single count. Other DNA sequences in this sample translate to the same CDR3. The chain links TRBV30 to TRBJ1-1, with D perhaps TRBD1 (5 bases). Germline V gene sequence: CDR1 GTSNPN, CDR2 SVGIG (reference sequence). The CDR3 length is 13 residues. The germline V and J ends were trimmed by 0 bases and 4 bases, with 9 bases remaining between them. The CDR3 sequence is CAWSVARGTEAFF. As DNA, the CDR3 is TGTGCCTGGAGTGTTGCTAGGGGCACTGAAGCTTTCTTT.

This clone was detected only a few times. The genes are TRBV27 and TRBJ2-5, with TRBD2 as a possible D gene (6 bases). This CDR3 is built from 15 residues. Germline CDR1 MNHEY, CDR2 SMNVEV (reference sequence). Trimming took 4 bases from V and 1 from J, leaving 13 bases between them. The CDR3 reads CASSSYAGSQETQYF. The DNA for the CDR3 is TGTGCCAGCAGTTCTTATGCGGGGTCCCAAGAGACCCAGTACTTC.

This clone was recorded a few times. This chain connects TRBV5-1 to TRBJ2-1; possible D gene TRBD1, 5 bases. The germline CDR1 and CDR2 sequences are SGHRS and YFSETQ. This CDR3 is built from 14 residues. V gave up 2 bases and J gave up 7 bases, with 13 bases separating them. This chain's CDR3 is CASSFQPGQNEQFF. The CDR3 region has the DNA TGCGCCAGCAGCTTTCAGCCAGGGCAAAATGAGCAGTTCTTC.

This chain links TRBV7-6 with TRBJ2-7, with 7 bases identical to TRBD1. Germline assignment: CDR1 SGHVS and CDR2 FNYEAQ. The junction had 6 bases not matched to a gene; V was cut back by 5 bases and J by 2 bases. CDR3 length: 14 residues. CDR3 region: CASSQSTGTYEQYF. Here the CDR3 DNA reads TGTGCCAGCAGCCAATCGACAGGGACCTACGAGCAGTACTTC.

The table lists this clone with a few counts. V is TRBV19 and J is TRBJ2-3; D is undetermined. V lost 1 base, J lost 2 bases, and 7 bases lay in between. The CDR3 extends over 14 amino acids. Germline V lookup: CDR1 LNHDA, CDR2 SQIVND (reference sequence). CDR3: CASSIGASTDTQYF. CDR3 DNA: TGTGCCAGTAGTATAGGGGCGTCCACAGATACGCAGTATTTT.

The CDR3 DNA sequence: TGTGCCAGCAGTAGAGGGACAGGGGTCAATCAGCCCCAGCATTTT. Translated, it gives CASSRGTGVNQPQHF. V is TRBV25-1 and J is TRBJ1-5; 10 bases fit TRBD1. The V segment lost 5 bases and the J segment 3 bases; nucleotides outside the gene matches: 4. Germline V lookup: CDR1 MGHDK, CDR2 SYGVNS. The CDR3 runs 15 residues.

This clone is a singleton in its sample. This rearrangement joins TRBV6-5 to TRBJ1-2; D not certain. Trimming left V 6 bases short and J 8 bases short, with 19 bases between. In germline, CDR1 is MNHEY, CDR2 SVGAGI. The CDR3 is made up of 14 amino acids. Here the CDR3 reads CASRPTGMGGGYTF. CDR3 nucleotides: TGTGCCAGCAGGCCCACGGGGATGGGAGGAGGCTACACCTTC.

This chain connects TRBV27 to TRBJ2-5; TRBD2 might be the D (5 bases). This CDR3 contains 15 residues. Trimming cost V 1 base and J 3 bases, with 12 bases left between them. CDR1 and CDR2 (germline): MNHEY, SMNVEV (reference sequence). The CDR3 spells CASSLYVGDKETQYF. CDR3 DNA: TGTGCCAGCAGTTTATACGTCGGGGATAAAGAGACCCAGTACTTC.

V and J are TRBV25-1 and TRBJ2-7, with D possibly being TRBD2 (6 bases). Germline V gene lookup returns CDR1 MGHDK and CDR2 SYGVNS. Trimming removed 1 base from V and 5 bases from J, with 6 bases in between. The CDR3 loop spans 12 amino acids. CDR3 in DNA: TGTGCCAGCAGTGAATGGGGGGACGAGCAGTACTTC. This encodes CASSEWGDEQYF.

The chain joins TRBV29-1 to TRBJ2-1; a weak D match, TRBD2 (6 bases). Looked up from germline, CDR1 is SQVTM and CDR2 is ANQGSEA. CDR3 length: 12 residues. The ends were cut back, 4 bases at V and 7 bases at J, with 11 bases in the middle. The CDR3 nucleotides read TGCAGCGTTGTTACTAGCAGAAATGAGCAGTTCTTC. It codes for CSVVTSRNEQFF.

This rearrangement joins TRBV4-3 to TRBJ2-1; 8 bases are shared with TRBD1. The CDR3 covers 14 residues. Germline values: CDR1 LGHNA, CDR2 YSLEER. V lost 1 base to trimming and J lost 12 bases; unmatched junction nucleotides: 8. CDR3 DNA sequence: TGCGCCAGCAGCCAAGGTGGGGGACAGGCGGCGCAGTTCTTC. It translates to CASSQGGGQAAQFF.

The chain recombines TRBV6-1 with TRBJ2-7; D gene uncertain. CDR3 size: 14 residues. The V end lost 7 bases, the J end lost 3 bases, and 16 bases lay between the germline ends. Germline V lookup: CDR1 MNHNS, CDR2 SASEGT. CDR3 coding DNA: TGTGCCAGCACTACGCACCTTAAATTCTACGAGCAGTACTTC. Translated: CASTTHLKFYEQYF.

The chain links TRBV4-1 to TRBJ2-3, with D possibly being TRBD2 (5 bases). Germline lookup yields CDR1 MGHRA and CDR2 YSYEKL. This CDR3 region has 15 residues. Trimming took off 1 base at V and 7 bases at J, with 15 bases between the two ends. DNA for the CDR3: TGCGCCAGCAGCCAAGTCGCAGTGGACTTAAATACGCAGTATTTT. It specifies CASSQVAVDLNTQYF.

The chain recombines TRBV6-1 with TRBJ2-5; 10 bases are shared with TRBD2. The germline CDR1 and CDR2 sequences are MNHNS and SASEGT. Trimming at V came to 6 bases and at J to 6 bases, leaving 7 bases not matched to a gene. This CDR3 has 14 residues. CDR3 region: CASSVGLASQTQYF. CDR3 DNA sequence: TGTGCCAGCAGCGTGGGACTAGCGTCCCAGACCCAGTACTTC.

The chain carries TRBV13 and TRBJ1-1, with a weak D call TRBD1 (6 bases). The CDR3 covers 13 residues. V was cut by 4 bases and J by 3 bases, with 9 bases left in between. Germline CDR1 is PRHDT and CDR2 is FYEKMQ (reference sequence). CDR3 protein: CASSSRGDTEAFF. The CDR3 region has the DNA TGTGCCAGCAGCTCCAGGGGTGACACTGAAGCTTTCTTT.